The 7 T cell receptor beta chains in this list originate from one sample, sequenced in a study of TIL therapy for anti-PD-1-resistant metastatic lung cancer. This was the immunoSEQ v3 assay. Clones were read by immunoSEQ multiplex PCR, and TCRdb kept only the in-frame ones, dropping some. The sample contains under 100,000 clones, 65% of which appear only once. Described time point: pre-treatment sample, taken before nivolumab and TIL therapy. Pleural nodules or supraclavicular lymph nodes made up most of the excised metastases sampled. Specimen: tumor tissue, collected at baseline. These receptors all stem from a person aged 25 to 85 with non-small cell lung cancer.

CDR3 loop: CASSYLTSGGPHTQYF. The CDR3 coding sequence is TGTGCCAGCAGTTACTTAACTAGCGGGGGCCCACATACGCAGTATTTT. The rearrangement links TRBV6-5 to TRBJ2-3, with 11 bases fitting TRBD2. Germline V gene lookup returns CDR1 MNHEY and CDR2 SVGAGI. The CDR3 runs to 16 residues. Unmatched junction bases numbered 7, after V lost 1 base and J lost 7 bases.

This clone turned up a few times. The chain joins TRBV18 to TRBJ2-5; 12 bases match TRBD2. The ends lost 3 bases at V and 5 bases at J; junction bases unmatched: 4. CDR3 length equals 15 residues. Germline lookup yields CDR1 KGHSH and CDR2 LQKENI. CDR3 protein: CASSPTSGSLETQYF. As DNA, the CDR3 is TGTGCCAGCTCACCGACTAGCGGGAGTCTGGAGACCCAGTACTTC.

CDR3 residues: CASSLASGGENEQFF. In DNA, the CDR3 is TGCGCCAGCAGCTTGGCTAGCGGGGGTGAGAATGAGCAGTTCTTC. The V call is TRBV5-1, the J call TRBJ2-1; TRBD2 matches 10 bases. V trimming: 0 bases; J trimming: 7 bases; junction bases outside the gene matches: 4. The CDR3 consists of 15 residues. Per the germline V gene, CDR1 is SGHRS and CDR2 is YFSETQ.

V and J are TRBV7-8 and TRBJ2-7; possibly TRBD1 or TRBD2 for D (6 bases each). The V gene's germline CDR1 is SGHVS and CDR2 FQNEAQ. Deletions cut 2 bases from V and 3 bases from J, with 20 bases between. The CDR3 covers 17 residues. The DNA for the CDR3 is TGTGCCAGCAGCTTATTCCCAGGGGCGGGAAGTCTCTACGAGCAGTACTTC. Protein product: CASSLFPGAGSLYEQYF.

The chain recombines TRBV6-5 with TRBJ1-1, with TRBD1 identical over 7 bases. The length of the CDR3 is 13 residues. With 4 bases clipped from V and 7 bases from J, the junction kept 6 bases outside the gene matches. Germline V gene data show CDR1 as MNHEY and CDR2 as SVGAGI. In DNA, the CDR3 is TGTGCCAGCAGTTCCCCAGACAGGGTTGAAGCTTTCTTT. Its translation: CASSSPDRVEAFF.

The gene calls are TRBV4-2 and TRBJ2-1; TRBD1 matches 7 bases. V lost 4 bases and J lost 6; bases outside the gene matches: 6. Germline CDR1 is LGHNA and CDR2 is YNFKEQ. The length of the CDR3 is 14 residues. In DNA, the CDR3 is TGTGCCAGCAGCCCTACAGGGGTTGGCAATGAGCAGTTCTTC. Protein product: CASSPTGVGNEQFF.

This clone appeared a few times. V usage is TRBV4-1 and J usage is TRBJ2-1; TRBD1 is a possible D gene (7 bases). Per germline, CDR1 MGHRA and CDR2 YSYEKL. CDR3 length: 16 amino acids. Trimming cost V 7 bases and J 12 bases, with 28 bases left between them. CDR3 coding DNA: TGCGCCAGCACCCCAGGGGGAGCGGGCGAAACCTTCGGGCAGTTCTTC. It codes for CASTPGGAGETFGQFF.